This T cell receptor (beta chain) was identified in a study of CD8 T cells in Susac syndrome. With regard to this clonotype: Antigen: not known.

Reverse transcription of roughly 0.45 to 1 ug RNA was performed with random hexamers. The amplification used immunoSEQ multiplex PCR on TCR beta CDR3; it spanned 54 Vbeta and 13 Jbeta. TCRdb fed the immunoSEQ multiplex PCR reads into MiXCR, producing one record per CDR3 protein. Of roughly 200,000 distinct CDR3 sequences in the sample, 95% are singletons; the top ten hold just over 0.08%. CD8+ and CD4+ T cells from blood underwent TCR beta sequencing. FACS was used to enrich TEMRA cells, whereas the CD8+ and CD4+ T cells were obtained by negative isolation. The study's findings and limits: As acknowledged by the study, its TCR sequencing and HLA analysis included a relatively small number of individuals.

Per the germline V gene, CDR1 is LNHNV and CDR2 is YYDKDF (reference sequence). Trimming removed 0 bases at V and 8 bases at J, with 13 bases between. The CDR3 consists of 14 residues. The sequence came from a human donor with multiple sclerosis. V gene TRBV15 combines with J gene TRBJ1-2, with D maybe TRBD1 (5 bases). Sequencing was performed on CD4+ T cells from PBMCs. The CDR3 here is CATSRDRVQGGYTF. In nucleotides, the CDR3 is TGTGCCACCAGCAGAGATAGAGTTCAGGGCGGCTACACCTTC.